The entry below gives a single T cell receptor beta chain sequence along with its context. CDR3 size: 13 residues. V gave up 4 bases and J gave up 4 bases, with 8 bases separating them. The germline CDR1 and CDR2 sequences are SNHLY and FYNNEI. Reverse transcription of roughly 0.45 to 1 ug RNA was performed with random hexamers. With immunoSEQ multiplex PCR, TCR beta CDR3 was amplified across 54 Vbeta and 13 Jbeta. In TCRdb, the immunoSEQ multiplex PCR reads were re-called with MiXCR into one record per CDR3 protein. Among some 200,000 distinct CDR3 sequences, around 95% were seen once, and the ten largest hold about 0.088%. The sample is drawn from a study of CD8 T cells in Susac syndrome.

The genes are TRBV2 and TRBJ2-1; no clear D gene. The material sequenced was CD4+ T cells from PBMCs. This receptor was taken from a human donor with multiple sclerosis. The CDR3 DNA sequence: TGTGCCAGCAGTGTAGTACTGTACAATGAGCAGTTCTTC. This codes for CASSVVLYNEQFF.